This T cell receptor (beta chain) was profiled in a study of blood T cell repertoires in COVID-19. This table comes from immunoSEQ multiplex PCR, and its TCRdb copy is limited to in-frame clones, with some not included. The data contain under 300,000 clones, about 88% of them singletons. This receptor was identified in a man aged 18 to 30 with active or convalescent COVID-19. The material sequenced was peripheral blood.

The CDR3 reads CASSEGGQPHYGYTF. The CDR3 bases are TGTGCCAGCAGTGAAGGTGGACAGCCCCACTATGGCTACACCTTC. The chain links TRBV6-1 to TRBJ1-2, with a tentative D call TRBD1 (6 bases). Per the germline V gene, CDR1 is MNHNS and CDR2 is SASEGT. This CDR3 has 15 residues. Trimming stripped 1 base from V and 3 bases from J, with 12 bases between.